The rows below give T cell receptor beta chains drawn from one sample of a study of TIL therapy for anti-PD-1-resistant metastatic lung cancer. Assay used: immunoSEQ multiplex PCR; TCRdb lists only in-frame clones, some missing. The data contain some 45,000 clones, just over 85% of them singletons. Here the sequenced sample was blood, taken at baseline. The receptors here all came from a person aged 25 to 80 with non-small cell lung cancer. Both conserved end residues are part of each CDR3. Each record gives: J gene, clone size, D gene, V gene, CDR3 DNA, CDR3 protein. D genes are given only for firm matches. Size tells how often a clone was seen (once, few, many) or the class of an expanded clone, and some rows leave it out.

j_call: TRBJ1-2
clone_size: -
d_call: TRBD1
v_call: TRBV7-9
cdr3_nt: TGTGCCAGCAGCCTAATTCGGACAGGGGGGGTCTATGGCTACACCTTC
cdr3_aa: CASSLIRTGGVYGYTF

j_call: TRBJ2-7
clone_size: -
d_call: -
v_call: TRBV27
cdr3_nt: TGTGCCAGCGGTAGGGACCCGGACAGAGACTACGAGCAGTACTTC
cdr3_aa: CASGRDPDRDYEQYF

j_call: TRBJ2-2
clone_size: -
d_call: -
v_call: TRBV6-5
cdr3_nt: TGTGCCAGCAGGGGGTTAGTTGCCGGGGAGCTGTTTTTT
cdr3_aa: CASRGLVAGELFF

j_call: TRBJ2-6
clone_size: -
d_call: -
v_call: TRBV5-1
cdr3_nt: TGCGCCAGCAGCTTGGGTCCGGGTACCAACGTCCTGACTTTC
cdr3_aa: CASSLGPGTNVLTF

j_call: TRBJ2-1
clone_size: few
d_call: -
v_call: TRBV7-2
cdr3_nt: TGTGCCAGCAGCCGTCAATCCTACAATGAGCAGTTCTTC
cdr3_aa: CASSRQSYNEQFF

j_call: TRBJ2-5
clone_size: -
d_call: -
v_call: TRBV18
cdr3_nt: TGTGCCAGCTCACCCGGACGGGACCAAGAGACCCAGTACTTC
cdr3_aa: CASSPGRDQETQYF

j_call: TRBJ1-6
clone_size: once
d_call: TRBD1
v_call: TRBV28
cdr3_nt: TGTGCCAGCAGTTTATGGACAGGGCTTAATTCACCCCTCCACTTT
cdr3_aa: CASSLWTGLNSPLHF

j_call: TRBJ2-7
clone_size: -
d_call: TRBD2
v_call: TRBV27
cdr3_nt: TGTGCCAGCAGTTACTCGCGGGAGTACGAGCAGTACTTC
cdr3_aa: CASSYSREYEQYF

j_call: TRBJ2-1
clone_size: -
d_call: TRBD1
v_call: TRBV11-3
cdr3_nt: TGTGCCAGCAGCTTGGGACAGGGGGGGTACAATGAGCAGTTCTTC
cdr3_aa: CASSLGQGGYNEQFF

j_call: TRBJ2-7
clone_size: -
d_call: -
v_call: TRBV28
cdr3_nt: TGTGCCAGCAGTTTATCCAGGAAGGCCCCGAGCTCCTACGAGCAGTACTTC
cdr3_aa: CASSLSRKAPSSYEQYF

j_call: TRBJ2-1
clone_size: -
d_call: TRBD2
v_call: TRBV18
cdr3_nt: TGTGCCAGCTCACCAACGGGACTAGCGAATACTGAGCAGTTCTTC
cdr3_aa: CASSPTGLANTEQFF

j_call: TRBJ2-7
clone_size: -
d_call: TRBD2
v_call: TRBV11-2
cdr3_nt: TGTGCCAGCAGCGACCGGACTAGCGGGACCTACGAGCAGTACTTC
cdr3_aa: CASSDRTSGTYEQYF

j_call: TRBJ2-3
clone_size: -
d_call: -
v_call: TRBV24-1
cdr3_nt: TGTGCCACCAGTAGCATCTCCGGCACAGATACGCAGTATTTT
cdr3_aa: CATSSISGTDTQYF

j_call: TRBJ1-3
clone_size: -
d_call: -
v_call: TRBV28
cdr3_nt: TGTGCCAGCAGCCGTCGGACAGACTCTGGAAACACCATATATTTT
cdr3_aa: CASSRRTDSGNTIYF

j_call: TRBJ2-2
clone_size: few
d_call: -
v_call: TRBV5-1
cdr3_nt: TGCGCCAGCAGCTTGGGTGTTCTGTCGGGGATGACCGGGGAGCTGTTTTTT
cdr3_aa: CASSLGVLSGMTGELFF

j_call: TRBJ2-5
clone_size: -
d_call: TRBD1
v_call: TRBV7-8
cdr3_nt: TGTGCCAGCAGCGCCCGGGACAGGGGGCAAGAGACCCAGTACTTC
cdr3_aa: CASSARDRGQETQYF

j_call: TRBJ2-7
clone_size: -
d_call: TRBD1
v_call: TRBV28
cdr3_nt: TGTGCCAGCAGTTTATCCCTGACAGGGGGCATCTACGAGCAGTACTTC
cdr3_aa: CASSLSLTGGIYEQYF

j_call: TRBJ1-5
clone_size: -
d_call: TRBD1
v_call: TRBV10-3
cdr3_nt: TGTGCCATCAGTGAGTCGACTCAGGGGGCAAATCAGCCCCAGCATTTT
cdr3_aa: CAISESTQGANQPQHF

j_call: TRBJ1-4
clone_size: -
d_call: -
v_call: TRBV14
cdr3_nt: TGTGCCAGCAGCCAAAGGGGAGCCCAGGGAAAACTGTTTTTT
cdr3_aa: CASSQRGAQGKLFF

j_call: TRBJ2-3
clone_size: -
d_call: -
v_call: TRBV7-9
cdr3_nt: TGTGCCAGCAACCCTCGGGGCGCAGATACGCAGTATTTT
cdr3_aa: CASNPRGADTQYF

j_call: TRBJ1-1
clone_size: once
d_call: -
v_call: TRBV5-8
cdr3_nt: TGTGCCAGCAGCCTCCCTACATGGATGAACACTGAAGCTTTCTTT
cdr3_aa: CASSLPTWMNTEAFF

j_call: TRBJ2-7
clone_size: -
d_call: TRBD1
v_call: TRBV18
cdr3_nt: TGTGCCAGCTCACCCCGGGACAGAAGCTTCTACGAGCAGTACTTC
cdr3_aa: CASSPRDRSFYEQYF

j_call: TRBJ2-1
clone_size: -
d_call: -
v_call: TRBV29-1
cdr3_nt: TGCAGCGTTGAACTTATTATAAACCCAGAGGTCTCCAATGAGCAGTTCTTC
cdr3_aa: CSVELIINPEVSNEQFF

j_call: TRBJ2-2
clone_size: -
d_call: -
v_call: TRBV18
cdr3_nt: TGTGCCAGCTCACCACCGGGCGTTCCCGGGGAGCTGTTTTTT
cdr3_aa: CASSPPGVPGELFF

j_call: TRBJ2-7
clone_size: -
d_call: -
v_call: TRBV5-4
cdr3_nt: TGTGCCAGCAGCTTAGGGACCCTGGCGAAAAGAGGCGAGCAGTACTTC
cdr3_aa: CASSLGTLAKRGEQYF

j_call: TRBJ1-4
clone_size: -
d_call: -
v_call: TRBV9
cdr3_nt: TGTGCCAGCAGCGTAGGGGAAACACCTAATGAAAAACTGTTTTTT
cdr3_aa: CASSVGETPNEKLFF

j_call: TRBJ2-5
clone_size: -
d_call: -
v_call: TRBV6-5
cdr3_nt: TGTGCCAGCAGTTACTTCGGGTACCAAGAGACCCAGTACTTC
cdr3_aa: CASSYFGYQETQYF

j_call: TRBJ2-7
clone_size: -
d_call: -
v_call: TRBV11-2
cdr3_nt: TGTGCCAGCACCCCGCTTCCAGGGGGCGCGGGCGGGAGCTCCTACGAGCAGTACTTC
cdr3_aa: CASTPLPGGAGGSSYEQYF

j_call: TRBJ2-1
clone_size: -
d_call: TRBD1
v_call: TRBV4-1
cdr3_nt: TGCGCCAGCAGCCAAACAGGGGAGGAGCAGTTCTTC
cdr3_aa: CASSQTGEEQFF

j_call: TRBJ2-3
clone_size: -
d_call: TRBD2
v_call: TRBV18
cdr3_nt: TGTGCCAGCTCACCACGGGATCAGCGGGAGTTCTGGGATACGCAGTATTTT
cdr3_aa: CASSPRDQREFWDTQYF

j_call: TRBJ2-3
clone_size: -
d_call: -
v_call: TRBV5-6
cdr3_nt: TGTGCCAGCAGCCCCCCGGGATTTAGCACAGATACGCAGTATTTT
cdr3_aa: CASSPPGFSTDTQYF

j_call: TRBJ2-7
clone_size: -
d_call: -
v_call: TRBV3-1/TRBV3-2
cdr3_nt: TGTGCCAGCAGCCAAGGTTTAGGCAGGGGCTACGAGCAGTACTTC
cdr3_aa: CASSQGLGRGYEQYF

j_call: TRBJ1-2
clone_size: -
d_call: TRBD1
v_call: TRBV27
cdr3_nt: TGTGCCAGCAGAGCCGGGACAGGGAGGGATGGCTACACCTTC
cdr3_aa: CASRAGTGRDGYTF

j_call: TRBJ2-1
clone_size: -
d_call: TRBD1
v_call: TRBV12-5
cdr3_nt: TGTGCTAGTGGTTTGGCCAGACCTCCATTGGGACAGGGTTACTACAATGAGCAGTTCTTC
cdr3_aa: CASGLARPPLGQGYYNEQFF

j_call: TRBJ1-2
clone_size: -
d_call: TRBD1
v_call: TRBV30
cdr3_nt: TGTGCCTGGACAGGGGGAATCTATGGCTACACCTTC
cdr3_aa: CAWTGGIYGYTF

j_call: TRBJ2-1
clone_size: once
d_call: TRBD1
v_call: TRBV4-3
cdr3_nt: TGCGCCAGCAGCCAATCTTGGGGACAGGGTGGCAATGAGCAGTTCTTC
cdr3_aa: CASSQSWGQGGNEQFF

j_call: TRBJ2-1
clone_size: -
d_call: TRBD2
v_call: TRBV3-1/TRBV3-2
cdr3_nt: TGTGCCAGCAGCCAAATCCTAGCGGGAGGGCTGTTTTACAATGAGCAGTTCTTC
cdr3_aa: CASSQILAGGLFYNEQFF

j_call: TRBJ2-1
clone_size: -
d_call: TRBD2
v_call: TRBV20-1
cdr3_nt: TGCAGTGCTAGTAAAGGAGGACTAGCGGATAATGAGCAGTTCTTC
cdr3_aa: CSASKGGLADNEQFF

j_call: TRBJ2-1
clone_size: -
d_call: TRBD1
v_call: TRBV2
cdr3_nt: TGTGCCAGCAGTCAGGGGGCGCGAATCCACAATGAGCAGTTCTTC
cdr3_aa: CASSQGARIHNEQFF

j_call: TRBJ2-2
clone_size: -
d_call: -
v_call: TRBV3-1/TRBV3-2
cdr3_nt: TGTGCCAGCAGCCAGAACGGCGACAGCCGAAACACCGGGGAGCTGTTTTTT
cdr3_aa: CASSQNGDSRNTGELFF

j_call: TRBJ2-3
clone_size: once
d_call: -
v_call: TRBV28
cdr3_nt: TGTGCCAGCCGCCGACAGACAGATACGCAGTATTTT
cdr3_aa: CASRRQTDTQYF

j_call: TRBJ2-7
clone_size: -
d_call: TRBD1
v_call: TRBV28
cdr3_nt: TGTGCCAGCAGTGCGGACAGGTTGAGTTCCTACGAGCAGTACTTC
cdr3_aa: CASSADRLSSYEQYF

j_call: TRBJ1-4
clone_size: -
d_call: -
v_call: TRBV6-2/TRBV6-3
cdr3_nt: TGTGCCAGCAGTTACTCGGGTGATGAAAAACTGTTTTTT
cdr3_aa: CASSYSGDEKLFF

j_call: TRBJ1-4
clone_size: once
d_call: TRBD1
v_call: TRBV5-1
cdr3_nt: TGCGCCAGCAGCCCTGGACAGGGGGCCGCTAATGAAAAACTGTTTTTT
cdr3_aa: CASSPGQGAANEKLFF

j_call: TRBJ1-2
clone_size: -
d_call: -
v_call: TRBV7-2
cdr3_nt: TGTGCCAGCAGCTTTTCCAGCGCTGGCTACACCTTC
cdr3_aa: CASSFSSAGYTF

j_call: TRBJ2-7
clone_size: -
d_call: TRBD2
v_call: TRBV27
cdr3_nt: TGTGCCAGCAGTTTAGGGGGGGGCGGGGGGACCTACGAGCAGTACTTC
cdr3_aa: CASSLGGGGGTYEQYF

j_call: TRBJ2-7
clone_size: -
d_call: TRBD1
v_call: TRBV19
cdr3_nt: TGTGCCAGTAGTTTCGGGACAGGGGGATACGAGCAGTACTTC
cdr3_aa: CASSFGTGGYEQYF

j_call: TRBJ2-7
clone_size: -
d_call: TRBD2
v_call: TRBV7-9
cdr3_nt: TGTGCCAGCAGCCAAAGAACGGGACTAGCCTACGAGCAGTACTTC
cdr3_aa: CASSQRTGLAYEQYF

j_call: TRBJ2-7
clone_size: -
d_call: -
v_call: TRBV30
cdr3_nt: TGTGCCTGGGGCACCTCTTCGGTCGGCGAGCAGTACTTC
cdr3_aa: CAWGTSSVGEQYF

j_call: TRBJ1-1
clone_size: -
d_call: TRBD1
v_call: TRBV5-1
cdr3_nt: TGCGCCAGCAGCTTGGTAGGGACAGGGAACACTGAAGCTTTCTTT
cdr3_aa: CASSLVGTGNTEAFF

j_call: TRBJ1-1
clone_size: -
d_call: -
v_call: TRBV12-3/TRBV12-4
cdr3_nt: TGTGCCAGCACCCCGGGACATTCGCGGGCTTTCTTT
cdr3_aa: CASTPGHSRAFF

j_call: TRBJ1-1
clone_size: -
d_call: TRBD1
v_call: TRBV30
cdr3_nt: TGTGCCTGGAGTGTAGGGACAGAGAACACTGAAGCTTTCTTT
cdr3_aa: CAWSVGTENTEAFF

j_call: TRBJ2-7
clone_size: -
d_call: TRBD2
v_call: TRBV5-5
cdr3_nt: TGTGCCAGCAGCCCCGGACTAGCGGATAGGCACGAGCAGTACTTC
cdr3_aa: CASSPGLADRHEQYF

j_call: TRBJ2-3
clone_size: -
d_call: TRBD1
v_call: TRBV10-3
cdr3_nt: TGTGCCATCAGACAGACAGGGACCATCACAGATACGCAGTATTTT
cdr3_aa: CAIRQTGTITDTQYF

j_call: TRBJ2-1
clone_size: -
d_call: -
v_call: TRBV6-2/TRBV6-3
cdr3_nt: TGTGCCAGCAGTTACTCGGAATCGGATGAGCAGTTCTTC
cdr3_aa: CASSYSESDEQFF